The 27 T cell receptor beta chains below come from one sample, sequenced in a study of graft-versus-host responses after intestinal transplantation. Some clones are missing from TCRdb's copy, which holds only in-frame ones; the method was immunoSEQ multiplex PCR. In the table there are about 94,000 clones, 75% to 95% of which are singletons. Which antigens these TCRs recognize remains unknown. The material was unstimulated CD8+ T cells sorted from spleen or lymph node cells, obtained before intestinal transplant. Receptor source: a human donor who received an intestinal transplant.

The rearrangement uses TRBV6-4 and TRBJ1-4; D not resolved. The CDR3 loop spans 12 amino acids. Germline V gives CDR1 MRHNA, CDR2 SNTAGT. Trimming took off 2 bases at V and 10 bases at J, with 8 bases between the two ends. CDR3 coding DNA: TGTGCCAGCAGTGACGACCAGGCAAAACTGTTTTTT. Amino acids: CASSDDQAKLFF.

The chain carries TRBV4-1 and TRBJ1-1, with D maybe TRBD1 (6 bases). Germline V gene lookup returns CDR1 MGHRA and CDR2 YSYEKL. V lost 3 bases, J lost 10 bases, and 18 bases lay in between. The CDR3 has 14 residues. For the CDR3, the DNA is TGCGCCAGCAGCCAGATTATTGGGACACCCCCAGCTTTCTTT. Encoded protein: CASSQIIGTPPAFF.

The chain uses TRBV27 and TRBJ1-2; D is uncertain. The CDR3 length is 13 residues. Trimming removed 3 bases from V and 8 bases from J, with 13 bases in between. Per germline, CDR1 MNHEY and CDR2 SMNVEV (reference sequence). The CDR3: CASSLSGVRGYTF. The CDR3 DNA reads TGTGCCAGCAGTTTGTCCGGGGTAAGGGGCTACACCTTC.

The V call is TRBV27, the J call TRBJ2-5; TRBD2 agrees at 15 bases. Per germline, CDR1 MNHEY and CDR2 SMNVEV (reference sequence). The CDR3 has 16 amino acids. V lost 5 bases, J lost 2 bases, and 3 bases stayed unmatched. The CDR3 region has the DNA TGTGCCAGCAGTCACGGACTAGCGGGGGGGCAAGAGACCCAGTACTTC. Translation gives CASSHGLAGGQETQYF.

A single count supports this clone. J is TRBJ2-7 and V is TRBV2; 7 nucleotides agree with TRBD1. V lost 2 bases, J lost 2 bases, and 3 bases stayed unmatched. In germline, CDR1 is SNHLY, CDR2 FYNNEI. CDR3 length equals 14 residues. The DNA of the CDR3 is TGTGCCAGCAGTGAACGGGACAGAACCTACGAGCAGTACTTC. It specifies CASSERDRTYEQYF.

The gene calls are TRBV11-3 and TRBJ2-1; 7 nucleotides align to TRBD2. The ends lost 4 bases at V and 6 bases at J; junction bases unmatched: 9. Germline CDR1 and CDR2: SGHNT and YENEEA. This CDR3 spans 15 amino acids. CDR3 DNA sequence: TGTGCCAGCAGCTCCTTTCAATCTAGCGGCAATGAGCAGTTCTTC. This sequence encodes CASSSFQSSGNEQFF.

This clone came up once. The chain couples TRBV6-1 to TRBJ1-5, with D possibly being TRBD1 (6 bases). The CDR3 runs 15 residues. With 4 bases removed from V and 7 bases from J, the gap between germline ends came to 17 bases. The germline CDR1 and CDR2 sequences are MNHNS and SASEGT. The chain's CDR3 is CASSGPGAMDQPQHF. The CDR3 coding sequence is TGTGCCAGCAGTGGCCCAGGGGCTATGGACCAGCCCCAGCATTTT.

CDR3 nucleotide sequence: TGCGCCAGCAGTATCCGGGAGGTAGGTTACAATGAGCAGTTCTTC. This encodes CASSIREVGYNEQFF. V usage is TRBV5-1 and J usage is TRBJ2-1; 7 bases map to TRBD2. Germline values: CDR1 SGHRS, CDR2 YFSETQ. The V segment lost 5 bases and the J segment 4 bases; nucleotides outside the gene matches: 9. The CDR3 runs 15 residues. The complete variable domain, with remaining parts taken from reference TRBV5-1 and TRBJ2-1, reads KAGVTQTPRYLIKTRGQQVTLSCSPISGHRSVSWYQQTPGQGLQFLFEYFSETQRNKGNFPGRFSGRQFSNSRSEMNVSTLELGDSALYLCASSIREVGYNEQFFGPGTRLTVL.

This chain uses TRBV6-5 with TRBJ1-2; TRBD1 matches 7 bases. CDR1 is MNHEY, CDR2 SVGAGI, per germline. The CDR3 totals 13 residues. With 7 bases clipped from V and 8 bases from J, the junction kept 10 bases outside the gene matches. The CDR3 reads CASTPTGTGGYTF. CDR3 coding DNA: TGTGCCAGCACCCCGACAGGGACGGGGGGCTACACCTTC.

This clone was seen more than once but under ten times. The gene calls are TRBV6-6 and TRBJ1-4, with no clear D. The CDR3 runs to 14 residues. CDR1 is MNHNY and CDR2 is SVGAGI in the germline V gene (reference sequence). Trimming shortened V by 4 bases and J by 3 bases, and 9 bases separated the two germline ends. CDR3 sequence reads: CASSLRPANEKLFF. The CDR3, as DNA: TGTGCCAGCAGTTTGAGGCCAGCTAATGAAAAACTGTTTTTT.

The chain has TRBV6-5 and TRBJ2-7; D remains unclear. The CDR3 is made up of 15 amino acids. The V and J ends lost 7 bases and 0 bases respectively, with 16 bases between them. The V gene's germline CDR1 is MNHEY and CDR2 SVGAGI. CDR3 protein: CASTCVRFSSYEQYF. In DNA, the CDR3 is TGTGCCAGCACTTGTGTGAGGTTTAGCTCCTACGAGCAGTACTTC.

This chain links TRBV18 with TRBJ1-3; D possibly corresponds to TRBD1 (5 bases). CDR3 length equals 19 residues. The germline V gene encodes CDR1 KGHSH and CDR2 LQKENI. V dropped 4 bases and J dropped 4 bases, with 26 bases sitting between them. The CDR3 sequence: CASSRLSGGTDKLGNTIYF. The CDR3 nucleotides read TGTGCCAGCTCACGCCTTAGTGGCGGGACCGATAAACTGGGAAACACCATATATTTT.

This chain links TRBV11-2 with TRBJ1-1, with D tentatively TRBD1 (5 bases). This CDR3 region has 13 residues. CDR1 and CDR2 from the germline V gene are SGHAT and FQNNGV. V gave up 1 base and J gave up 3 bases, with 6 bases separating them. CDR3 protein: CASSLVRDTEAFF. In DNA, the CDR3 is TGTGCCAGCAGCTTAGTCAGGGACACTGAAGCTTTCTTT. The variable domain in full, completed from reference TRBV11-2 and TRBJ1-1, reads EAGVAQSPRYKIIEKRQSVAFWCNPISGHATLYWYQQILGQGPKLLIQFQNNGVVDDSQLPKDRFSAERLKGVDSTLKIQPAKLEDSAVYLCASSLVRDTEAFFGQGTRLTVV.

The gene calls are TRBV7-2 and TRBJ2-7; 7 nucleotides line up with TRBD1. The CDR3 consists of 15 residues. CDR1 is SGHTA and CDR2 is FQGNSA in the germline V gene. After removal of 3 bases from V and 2 bases from J, the junction contained 7 bases not matched to a gene. The DNA of the CDR3 is TGTGCCAGCAGCTTGGACAGGTCCTTCGCCTACGAGCAGTACTTC. This sequence encodes CASSLDRSFAYEQYF.

This chain uses TRBV4-1 with TRBJ1-2; D not resolved. Trimming stripped 1 base from V and 4 bases from J, with 13 bases between. This CDR3 is 15 amino acids long. CDR1 and CDR2 from the germline V gene are MGHRA and YSYEKL. The CDR3 loop is CASSQVGREFYGYTF. The CDR3 region has the DNA TGCGCCAGCAGCCAAGTAGGTCGGGAATTCTATGGCTACACCTTC.

The CDR3 loop reads CASSQGAGANNEQFF. CDR3 coding DNA: TGCGCCAGCAGCCAAGGCGCGGGGGCGAACAATGAGCAGTTCTTC. This chain joins TRBV4-1 and TRBJ2-1; D might be TRBD2 (7 bases). CDR3 length: 15 amino acids. V was cut by 1 base and J by 5 bases, with 12 bases left in between. Germline-derived CDR1 and CDR2 are MGHRA and YSYEKL.

The J gene is TRBJ2-7, the V gene TRBV5-1; 10 bases agree with TRBD1. In germline, CDR1 is SGHRS, CDR2 YFSETQ. V was clipped by 4 bases and J by 6 bases; unmatched bases: 7. The CDR3 runs to 14 residues. CDR3 region: CASSPRQGAGEQYF. CDR3 bases: TGCGCCAGCAGCCCCCGACAGGGGGCCGGCGAGCAGTACTTC. Looking up the rest from reference TRBV5-1 and TRBJ2-7 gives the full variable domain: KAGVTQTPRYLIKTRGQQVTLSCSPISGHRSVSWYQQTPGQGLQFLFEYFSETQRNKGNFPGRFSGRQFSNSRSEMNVSTLELGDSALYLCASSPRQGAGEQYFGPGTRLTVT.

The sample holds a few counts of this clone. The rearrangement joins TRBV29-1 to TRBJ1-5; the match to TRBD1 covers 8 bases. Germline assignment: CDR1 SQVTM and CDR2 ANQGSEA. This CDR3 comprises 12 residues. The junction had 5 bases not matched to a gene; V was cut back by 7 bases and J by 6 bases. The CDR3 reads CSAGQGGQPQHF. In DNA form, the CDR3 reads TGCAGCGCCGGACAGGGCGGTCAGCCCCAGCATTTT.

V is TRBV4-1 and J is TRBJ2-7; 11 bases are shared with TRBD1. CDR3 size: 16 residues. Trimming took 2 bases from V and 1 from J; bases not matched to a gene: 4. Germline V CDR1 and CDR2: MGHRA, YSYEKL. The DNA of the CDR3 is TGCGCCAGCAGCCAATTCGGGACAGGGGGTTCCTACGAGCAGTACTTC. Its protein is CASSQFGTGGSYEQYF.

The chain recombines TRBV14 with TRBJ2-7; TRBD1 is a possible D gene (6 bases). Germline V gene data show CDR1 as SGHDN and CDR2 as FVKESK. CDR3 length equals 12 residues. V dropped 5 bases and J dropped 2 bases, with 7 bases sitting between them. The CDR3 DNA sequence: TGTGCCAGCAGCGAGGGGGCCTACGAGCAGTACTTC. Its protein is CASSEGAYEQYF.

This rearrangement joins TRBV5-8 to TRBJ1-1; the match to TRBD1 covers 11 bases. Germline values: CDR1 SGHTS, CDR2 YDEGEE. Losses at the gene ends were 4 bases for V and 0 bases for J; bases not matched to a gene: 8. The CDR3 runs 17 residues. The CDR3 bases are TGTGCCAGCAGCCGGGGGACAGGGGGAGGGATGAACACTGAAGCTTTCTTT. Encoded protein: CASSRGTGGGMNTEAFF.

V and J are TRBV19 and TRBJ1-6; TRBD1 is a possible D gene (6 bases). The CDR3 sequence is 14 residues long. V was pared by 5 bases and J by 7 bases, with 12 bases between. Germline V lookup: CDR1 LNHDA, CDR2 SQIVND (reference sequence). The CDR3 sequence is CASSDRTINSPLHF. The CDR3 DNA reads TGTGCCAGTAGTGACAGGACAATAAATTCACCCCTCCACTTT. Full variable domain (missing parts from reference TRBV19 and TRBJ1-6): DGGITQSPKYLFRKEGQNVTLSCEQNLNHDAMYWYRQDPGQGLRLIYYSQIVNDFQKGDIAEGYSVSREKKESFPLTVTSAQKNPTAFYLCASSDRTINSPLHFGNGTRLTVT.

This chain joins TRBV2 and TRBJ2-7; 12 positions agree with TRBD1. The CDR3 sequence is 15 residues long. Germline V gene sequence: CDR1 SNHLY, CDR2 FYNNEI. With 8 bases clipped from V and 6 bases from J, the junction kept 11 bases outside the gene matches. The CDR3 loop is CASGEGTGGAGEQYF. In DNA form, the CDR3 reads TGTGCCAGCGGCGAAGGGACAGGGGGCGCGGGCGAGCAGTACTTC.

The J gene is TRBJ2-1, the V gene TRBV10-1, with TRBD1 identical over 8 bases. V shed 4 bases and J 8 bases; nucleotides not matched to a gene: 7. Germline V gene sequence: CDR1 WNHNN, CDR2 SYGVQD (reference sequence). CDR3 size: 14 residues. In nucleotides, the CDR3 is TGCGCCAGCAGTGTGGACAGGGCAGGCGATGAGCAGTTCTTC. Protein: CASSVDRAGDEQFF.

V is TRBV5-1 and J is TRBJ2-2; D unresolved. V was cut by 1 base and J by 7 bases, with 11 bases left in between. CDR1 and CDR2 from the germline V gene are SGHRS and YFSETQ. The CDR3 runs 14 residues. CDR3 DNA sequence: TGCGCCAGCAGCTTGCGTAGTGAGGACGGGGAGCTGTTTTTT. Amino acids: CASSLRSEDGELFF.

This CDR3 reads CASTPRDSNEKLFF. The CDR3 DNA reads TGTGCCAGTACCCCGCGGGACAGTAATGAAAAACTGTTTTTT. V is TRBV19 and J is TRBJ1-4; 7 nucleotides align to TRBD1. From germline, CDR1 is LNHDA and CDR2 SQIVND (reference sequence). The CDR3 sequence is 14 residues long. V shed 7 bases and J 4 bases; nucleotides not matched to a gene: 6.

The V and J genes are TRBV29-1 and TRBJ2-7; TRBD1 aligns across 9 bases. J lost 4 bases, V lost 0 bases, and 7 bases had no gene match. The CDR3 runs to 15 residues. Germline V lookup: CDR1 SQVTM, CDR2 ANQGSEA. The CDR3 sequence: CSVEDAGQGRYEQYF. CDR3 bases: TGCAGCGTTGAAGATGCGGGACAGGGAAGATACGAGCAGTACTTC.